The rows below give T cell receptor beta chains drawn from one sample of a study of T cell responses to AZD1222 COVID-19 vaccine. Sequencing used immunoSEQ multiplex PCR; TCRdb keeps in-frame clones, though not all of them. Among about 140,000 clones, about 88% were seen once, and the ten largest hold approximately 4.8%. The sample in question was peripheral blood, obtained on day 0 of AZD1222 vaccination. Receptors originate from an adult in good health. Each CDR3 is given with its conserved first and last residue. Each record gives: CDR3 length, D gene, clone size, V gene, J gene, CDR3 protein, CDR3 DNA. D genes are given only for firm matches. Only part of the rows carry a size: once, few, many, or a class if the clone is expanded.

>17|NA|NA|TRBV27|TRBJ1-3
CASSLRGASYSGNTIYF
TGTGCCAGCAGTCTTCGCGGAGCTTCTTACTCTGGAAACACCATATATTTT
>15|NA|NA|TRBV9|TRBJ2-2
CASSRGWGRGGELFF
TGTGCCAGCAGTAGAGGATGGGGGCGCGGCGGGGAGCTGTTTTTT
>14|NA|NA|TRBV4-1|TRBJ1-1
CASSREVPGGKTFF
TGCGCCAGCAGCCGCGAAGTTCCAGGTGGGAAAACTTTCTTT
>16|TRBD2|NA|TRBV2|TRBJ2-1
CASKGVAGGPGNEQFF
TGTGCCAGCAAAGGGGTAGCGGGGGGGCCTGGGAATGAGCAGTTCTTC
>12|NA|few|TRBV2|TRBJ1-2
CASSEQGPGYTF
TGTGCCAGCAGTGAACAGGGGCCTGGCTACACCTTC
>16|TRBD2|NA|TRBV5-1|TRBJ2-1
CASSLTSGRPYNEQFF
TGCGCCAGCAGCTTGACTAGCGGGAGACCCTACAATGAGCAGTTCTTC
>15|TRBD1|NA|TRBV14|TRBJ2-2
CASSPNRGAAGELFF
TGTGCCAGCAGCCCCAACAGGGGAGCGGCCGGGGAGCTGTTTTTT
>15|NA|NA|TRBV6-1|TRBJ2-1
CASSESPGDYNEQFF
TGTGCCAGCAGTGAATCTCCAGGGGACTACAATGAGCAGTTCTTC
>14|NA|NA|TRBV27|TRBJ2-1
CASSLSPRGGEQFF
TGTGCCAGCAGTTTATCACCCCGTGGCGGTGAGCAGTTCTTC
>15|TRBD1|NA|TRBV19|TRBJ1-5
CASKSGTGYNQPQHF
TGTGCCAGTAAATCCGGGACAGGGTACAATCAGCCCCAGCATTTT
>13|NA|NA|TRBV12-3/TRBV12-4|TRBJ1-2
CASSSGQPYGYTF
TGTGCCAGCAGTTCCGGGCAGCCCTATGGCTACACCTTC
>14|NA|NA|TRBV29-1|TRBJ2-7
CSVQRLAPSYEQYF
TGCAGCGTTCAGAGGCTAGCGCCTTCCTACGAGCAGTACTTC
>17|NA|once|TRBV3-1/TRBV3-2|TRBJ2-6
CASSQVVGKAGANVLTF
TGTGCCAGCAGCCAAGTTGTGGGAAAGGCTGGGGCCAACGTCCTGACTTTC
>14|NA|few|TRBV5-4|TRBJ2-7
CASSLPWGTGEQYF
TGTGCCAGCAGCTTGCCCTGGGGGACGGGCGAGCAGTACTTC
>14|TRBD2|NA|TRBV7-2|TRBJ2-5
CASSSGGAGETQYF
TGTGCCAGCAGCTCGGGGGGGGCGGGAGAGACCCAGTACTTC
>14|NA|NA|TRBV15|TRBJ2-7
CATSSQQAQHEQYF
TGTGCCACCAGCAGCCAGCAGGCTCAGCACGAGCAGTACTTC
>14|NA|NA|TRBV3-1/TRBV3-2|TRBJ2-1
CASSQDLVELEQFF
TGTGCCAGCAGCCAAGATCTAGTCGAGCTTGAGCAGTTCTTC
>16|TRBD1|few|TRBV24-1|TRBJ1-2
CATSDSGQERVYGYTF
TGTGCCACCAGTGATTCGGGACAGGAGAGAGTTTATGGCTACACCTTC
>13|NA|NA|TRBV12-3/TRBV12-4|TRBJ1-2
CASSLVGIDGYTF
TGTGCCAGCAGTTTAGTAGGGATTGATGGCTACACCTTC
>12|TRBD2|NA|TRBV10-3|TRBJ2-1
CATGLAGGEQFF
TGTGCCACGGGACTAGCGGGGGGTGAGCAGTTCTTC
>13|NA|once|TRBV7-8|TRBJ1-1
CASSLNRGTEAFF
TGTGCCAGCAGCTTAAATCGCGGGACTGAAGCTTTCTTT
>15|NA|NA|TRBV19|TRBJ1-5
CASSPRNTGNQPQHF
TGTGCCAGTAGTCCAAGGAATACAGGAAATCAGCCCCAGCATTTT
>12|NA|NA|TRBV12-3/TRBV12-4|TRBJ1-1
CASRYLRQEAFF
TGTGCCAGCAGATACCTGCGACAGGAAGCTTTCTTT
>15|NA|NA|TRBV5-6|TRBJ1-2
CASSWGEGRNYGYTF
TGTGCCAGCAGCTGGGGGGAGGGCAGAAACTATGGCTACACCTTC
>11|NA|NA|TRBV10-3|TRBJ2-1
CAISQTNEQFF
TGTGCCATCTCACAGACGAATGAGCAGTTCTTC
>18|TRBD2|NA|TRBV5-4|TRBJ2-1
CASSQVRGGGRTYNEQFF
TGTGCCAGCAGCCAGGTGCGTGGCGGGGGGCGGACCTACAATGAGCAGTTCTTC
>14|TRBD1|NA|TRBV5-1|TRBJ2-5
CASSPGQTQETQYF
TGCGCCAGCAGCCCGGGACAGACGCAAGAGACCCAGTACTTC
>16|NA|NA|TRBV5-1|TRBJ1-1
CASSLAGTNLNTEAFF
TGCGCCAGCAGCTTGGCAGGGACAAACCTGAACACTGAAGCTTTCTTT
>15|NA|NA|TRBV7-9|TRBJ2-7
CASSPYGRTHYEQYF
TGTGCCAGCAGCCCCTATGGACGGACCCACTACGAGCAGTACTTC
>15|TRBD1|NA|TRBV7-9|TRBJ1-6
CASSLAGGSNSPLHF
TGTGCCAGCAGCCTAGCAGGGGGGAGCAATTCACCCCTCCACTTT
>13|NA|NA|TRBV28|TRBJ1-3
CASSLSSGNTIYF
TGTGCCAGCAGTTTGAGCTCTGGAAACACCATATATTTT
>14|TRBD1|NA|TRBV27|TRBJ1-2
CASSSLTGVYGYTF
TGTGCCAGCAGTTCGCTGACAGGGGTATATGGCTACACCTTC
>15|TRBD1|NA|TRBV6-5|TRBJ1-3
CASTKDRGPGNTIYF
TGTGCCAGCACAAAGGACAGGGGGCCTGGAAACACCATATATTTT
>12|NA|NA|TRBV27|TRBJ1-4
CASSFPDEKLFF
TGTGCCAGCAGTTTCCCCGACGAAAAACTGTTTTTT
>13|TRBD1|NA|TRBV6-5|TRBJ1-2
CASSPPGGRGYTF
TGTGCCAGCAGCCCGCCAGGGGGCAGAGGCTACACCTTC
>17|NA|NA|TRBV12-2|TRBJ2-4
CASRLAGCRGHKNIQYF
TGTGCAAGTCGCTTAGCGGGTTGTAGGGGGCACAAAAACATTCAGTACTTC
>14|NA|NA|TRBV10-3|TRBJ1-5
CAISEGQGRQPQHF
TGTGCCATCAGTGAGGGGCAGGGTCGCCAGCCCCAGCATTTT
>15|NA|NA|TRBV18|TRBJ1-2
CASSPRGQIIYGYTF
TGTGCCAGCTCACCAAGAGGACAGATCATCTATGGCTACACCTTC
>16|NA|NA|TRBV5-1|TRBJ2-5
CASSPGWVTGEETQYF
TGCGCCAGCAGCCCCGGTTGGGTTACGGGGGAAGAGACCCAGTACTTC
>12|NA|NA|TRBV18|TRBJ1-1
CASSPQGSEAFF
TGTGCCAGCTCACCTCAGGGTTCTGAAGCTTTCTTT
>14|NA|few|TRBV30|TRBJ2-7
CAWRWAESSYEQYF
TGTGCCTGGAGGTGGGCGGAGAGCTCCTACGAGCAGTACTTC
>15|TRBD2|NA|TRBV6-5|TRBJ2-2
CASSPAGEGTGELFF
TGTGCCAGCTCCCCAGCGGGAGAGGGTACCGGGGAGCTGTTTTTT
>14|NA|NA|TRBV5-8|TRBJ1-1
CASSDLTSGGRAFF
TGTGCCAGCAGCGACCTGACCTCTGGGGGACGGGCTTTCTTT
>15|NA|NA|TRBV19|TRBJ1-5
CASTKGGARNQPQHF
TGTGCCAGTACCAAAGGGGGGGCGCGGAATCAGCCCCAGCATTTT
>14|TRBD1|NA|TRBV9|TRBJ2-3
CASSVDRVTDTQYF
TGTGCCAGCAGCGTCGACAGGGTCACAGATACGCAGTATTTT
>15|TRBD2|NA|TRBV4-1|TRBJ2-1
CASSQDNSRGGLQFF
TGCGCCAGCAGCCAAGATAATTCGCGGGGGGGCCTCCAGTTCTTC
>15|NA|NA|TRBV5-5|TRBJ2-1
CASSSDLSSYNEQFF
TGTGCCAGCAGCTCTGACTTAAGCTCCTACAATGAGCAGTTCTTC
>13|NA|NA|TRBV28|TRBJ1-2
CASGSRGYYGYTF
TGTGCCAGCGGCTCGAGAGGCTACTATGGCTACACCTTC
>16|NA|NA|TRBV5-1|TRBJ1-1
CASSLLSSVSNTEAFF
TGCGCCAGCAGCTTGCTTTCGTCAGTCTCTAACACTGAAGCTTTCTTT
>16|NA|NA|TRBV7-9|TRBJ2-5
CASSLLDRGFQETQYF
TGTGCCAGCAGCTTATTGGACAGAGGATTCCAAGAGACCCAGTACTTC
>16|TRBD2|few|TRBV7-2|TRBJ2-1
CASSPRLAGGHNEQFF
TGTGCCAGCAGCCCGAGACTAGCGGGGGGGCACAATGAGCAGTTCTTC
>14|NA|NA|TRBV29-1|TRBJ1-2
CSVEVAGEGYGYTF
TGCAGCGTTGAAGTGGCAGGGGAGGGCTATGGCTACACCTTC
>15|TRBD2|few|TRBV4-1|TRBJ2-7
CASSLSSGVTYEQYF
TGCGCCAGCAGCCTTTCTAGCGGTGTTACCTACGAGCAGTACTTC